Listed here are 29 T cell receptor beta chains from one sample, sequenced in a study of spatial heterogeneity in lung cancer. Regarding the study as a whole: Mutation tallies in tumors tracked expanded intratumoral alpha and beta TCR counts.

As to time point: sample taken at primary tumor resection. Antigen specificity for these receptors is unknown. Each CDR3 protein gets one entry after TCRdb re-called the 5' RACE reads with MiXCR. The sample shows 24,000 or so distinct CDR3 sequences, 8% to 10% of them seen only once. The sample in question was lung tumor tissue, obtained at surgery. These receptors all come from a male donor with early-stage non-small cell lung cancer.

This clonotype has at least ten counts. The chain is built from TRBV12-3 or TRBV12-4 and TRBJ2-1; D unclear. V was pared by 7 bases and J by 8 bases, with 9 bases between. This CDR3 has 11 amino acids. This CDR3 reads CASTLSYEQFF. The CDR3 DNA follows: TGTGCCAGCACCCTTTCGTATGAGCAGTTCTTC.

This clonotype showed up many times. This chain connects TRBV20-1 to TRBJ1-1; D may be TRBD1 (5 bases). CDR3 length equals 13 residues. Germline CDR1 and CDR2: DFQATT and SNEGSKA (reference sequence). Trimming took 4 bases from V and 2 from J, leaving 11 bases between them. The CDR3 sequence is CSAMMGVNTEAFF. The DNA of the CDR3 is TGCAGTGCTATGATGGGGGTTAACACTGAAGCTTTCTTT.

The table lists this clonotype with many counts. The V call is TRBV10-3, the J call TRBJ2-5, with TRBD1 as a possible D gene (6 bases). Looked up from germline, CDR1 is ENHRY and CDR2 is SYGVKD. The CDR3 runs 13 residues. Trimming removed 5 bases at V and 0 bases at J, with 7 bases between. In DNA, the CDR3 is TGTGCCATCAGTCGGACAGACCAAGAGACCCAGTACTTC. This gives the protein CAISRTDQETQYF.

This clonotype was picked up many times. This chain connects TRBV2 to TRBJ1-5; D not resolved. CDR3 length: 13 residues. In germline, CDR1 is SNHLY, CDR2 FYNNEI. V lost 3 bases to trimming and J lost 0 bases, with 3 bases between them. The CDR3 is CASSDSSNQPQHF. In DNA, the CDR3 is TGTGCCAGCAGTGACAGTAGCAATCAGCCCCAGCATTTT.

DNA of the CDR3: TGTGCCAGCAGCCAATCCAGGGCGGGGGAGCAGTACTTC. Encoded protein: CASSQSRAGEQYF. The rearrangement joins TRBV3-1 to TRBJ2-7; maybe TRBD2 (6 bases). V dropped 2 bases and J dropped 7 bases, with 12 bases sitting between them. Per germline, CDR1 LGHDT and CDR2 YNNKEL (reference sequence). This CDR3 has 13 amino acids.

This clonotype was detected many times. This rearrangement joins TRBV14 to TRBJ2-3; TRBD2 is a possible D gene (6 bases). This CDR3 has 12 amino acids. The V and J ends lost 8 bases and 6 bases respectively, with 12 bases between them. Germline V gene sequence: CDR1 SGHDN, CDR2 FVKESK. The CDR3 DNA sequence: TGTGCCAGCGCCAGGGACTGGGATACGCAGTATTTT. It specifies CASARDWDTQYF.

Many counts were recorded for this clonotype. This sequence joins TRBV3-1 and TRBJ2-5; 7 bases are shared with TRBD2. The J segment lost 1 base and the V segment lost 4 bases, leaving 0 bases of the junction unmatched. The CDR3 covers 13 residues. Looked up from germline, CDR1 is LGHDT and CDR2 is YNNKEL (reference sequence). The CDR3, as DNA: TGTGCCAGCAGCCGGGGGGGCCAAGAGACCCAGTACTTC. It encodes CASSRGGQETQYF.

This clonotype occurred a few times. The V call is TRBV24-1, the J call TRBJ1-2; a weak D match, TRBD1 (6 bases). The V gene lost 4 bases and the J gene lost 4 bases, with 21 bases spanning the gap. This CDR3 comprises 17 residues. The germline V gene encodes CDR1 KGHDR and CDR2 SFDVKD. This CDR3 is CATSDPTPGARGYGYTF. CDR3 DNA: TGTGCCACCAGTGACCCGACCCCAGGGGCCCGCGGCTATGGCTACACCTTC.

This clonotype came up a few times. This sequence joins TRBV10-2 and TRBJ2-5, with D perhaps matching TRBD1 (6 bases). This CDR3 has 14 residues. Germline CDR1 reads WSHSY; CDR2 reads SAAADI. Between the trimmed V and J ends, which lost 5 bases and 3 bases, there was a span of 13 bases. In DNA form, the CDR3 reads TGCGCCAGCAGTCGGGCAGGGGAAAAAGAGACCCAGTACTTC. Protein sequence: CASSRAGEKETQYF.

This clonotype was counted between two and nine times. The chain couples TRBV5-1 to TRBJ2-7, with 8 nucleotides matching TRBD1. V shed 5 bases and J 6 bases; nucleotides not matched to a gene: 4. The CDR3 is 12 amino acids. Germline V lookup: CDR1 SGHRS, CDR2 YFSETQ. CDR3 amino acids: CASSRTGGEQYF. The CDR3 DNA follows: TGCGCCAGCAGTCGAACAGGGGGCGAGCAGTACTTC.

This clonotype has more than one count but fewer than ten. V and J are TRBV10-2 and TRBJ1-5; perhaps TRBD1 as D (6 bases). The CDR3 covers 13 residues. Between the trimmed V and J ends, which lost 5 bases and 5 bases, there was a span of 10 bases. Looked up from germline, CDR1 is WSHSY and CDR2 is SAAADI. Here the CDR3 DNA reads TGCGCCAGCAGTCGACAGGATCATCAGCCCCAGCATTTT. Its protein is CASSRQDHQPQHF.

This clonotype occurred many times. The chain links TRBV6-6 to TRBJ1-1; D remains ambiguous. The CDR3 loop spans 11 amino acids. Germline loops: CDR1 MNHNY, CDR2 SVGAGI (reference sequence). The germline V and J ends were trimmed by 6 bases and 2 bases, with 4 bases remaining between them. CDR3 region: CASSSNTEAFF. For the CDR3, the DNA is TGTGCCAGCAGCTCTAACACTGAAGCTTTCTTT.

The rearrangement uses TRBV5-1 and TRBJ2-2; the D gene is possibly TRBD1 (6 bases). The V end lost 0 bases, the J end lost 2 bases, and 14 bases lay between the germline ends. CDR1 SGHRS and CDR2 YFSETQ come from the germline V gene. The CDR3 is made up of 17 amino acids. The CDR3 DNA is TGCGCCAGCAGCTTGGGGCACAGGGATCCAAACACCGGGGAGCTGTTTTTT. Its translation: CASSLGHRDPNTGELFF.

In its sample, this clonotype was seen a few times. The V gene is TRBV4-1, the J gene TRBJ1-2; 8 nucleotides agree with TRBD1. The germline V gene has CDR1 MGHRA and CDR2 YSYEKL. V was clipped by 4 bases and J by 8 bases; unmatched bases: 12. This CDR3 has 15 amino acids. CDR3 nucleotide sequence: TGCGCCAGCAGCCCGCGGACAGGGATGGGTTACGGCTACACCTTC. Its translation: CASSPRTGMGYGYTF.

This clonotype was seen at least ten times. CDR3 nucleotides: TGCAGTGCTAGAGATACGGGCTCCCATACCTACGAGCAGTACTTC. It encodes CSARDTGSHTYEQYF. The chain couples TRBV20-1 to TRBJ2-7; unclear D gene. Between the trimmed V and J ends, which lost 0 bases and 2 bases, there was a span of 14 bases. Germline V gene lookup returns CDR1 DFQATT and CDR2 SNEGSKA (reference sequence). This CDR3 region has 15 residues.

The chain joins TRBV11-2 to TRBJ2-7; 9 nucleotides align to TRBD2. Germline trimming cut 1 base from V and 2 bases from J; bases unmatched to any gene: 3. CDR3 length equals 15 residues. Germline CDR1 and CDR2: SGHAT and FQNNGV. The CDR3 region has the DNA TGTGCCAGCAGCTTAGCTAGCGGGGCTACCTACGAGCAGTACTTC. Amino acid sequence: CASSLASGATYEQYF.

This clonotype has a count of ten or more. The chain is built from TRBV3-2 and TRBJ2-5; no DNA check was done on the table's D call, TRBD1. TRBV3-2 is marked as a pseudogene. CDR3 size: 15 residues. Here the CDR3 DNA reads TGTGCCAGCAGCCCAGACCCGGGACAGCAGGAGACCCAGTACTTC. Translating gives CASSPDPGQQETQYF.

This clonotype was observed a few times. The chain employs TRBV27 and TRBJ2-7; D gene uncertain. CDR3 length: 14 residues. V was pared by 3 bases and J by 1 base, with 10 bases between. CDR1 and CDR2 (germline): MNHEY, SMNVEV (reference sequence). The CDR3 reads CASSLSQASYEQYF. The CDR3 region has the DNA TGTGCCAGCAGTTTGTCGCAGGCTTCCTACGAGCAGTACTTC.

The chain carries TRBV28 and TRBJ1-5, with D tentatively TRBD1 (6 bases). The CDR3 is made up of 14 amino acids. From germline, CDR1 is MDHEN and CDR2 SYDVKM. Deletions cut 8 bases from V and 6 bases from J, with 17 bases between. The CDR3 reads CASFGGARSQPQHF. The CDR3 bases are TGTGCCAGCTTCGGGGGGGCTAGGAGTCAGCCCCAGCATTTT. The entire variable domain, with the rest obtained from reference TRBV28 and TRBJ1-5, is as follows: DVKVTQSSRYLVKRTGEKVFLECVQDMDHENMFWYRQDPGLGLRLIYFSYDVKMKEKGDIPEGYSVSREKKERFSLILESASTNQTSMYLCASFGGARSQPQHFGDGTRLSIL.

This clonotype was seen at least ten times. The J gene is TRBJ1-4, the V gene TRBV7-2, with D possibly TRBD1 on 6 matching bases. The length of the CDR3 is 16 residues. Germline V gives CDR1 SGHTA, CDR2 FQGNSA. The V end lost 5 bases, the J end lost 4 bases, and 17 bases lay between the germline ends. CDR3 coding DNA: TGTGCCAGCAGCCCTCAGGGGATCTCTAGTAATGAAAAACTGTTTTTT. Protein product: CASSPQGISSNEKLFF.

This clonotype was counted at least ten times. Here the CDR3 DNA reads TGTGCCAGCAGCTTAACAGGGAACGAGCAGTACTTC. Translation gives CASSLTGNEQYF. The gene calls are TRBV13 and TRBJ2-7, with a weak D call TRBD1 (6 bases). The V end was cut by 2 bases, the J end by 5 bases, with 7 bases between. This CDR3 contains 12 residues. Germline loops: CDR1 PRHDT, CDR2 FYEKMQ (reference sequence). Full variable domain (remainder filled in from reference TRBV13 and TRBJ2-7): AAGVIQSPRHLIKEKRETATLKCYPIPRHDTVYWYQQGPGQDPQFLISFYEKMQSDKGSIPDRFSAQQFSDYHSELNMSSLELGDSALYFCASSLTGNEQYFGPGTRLTVT.

This clonotype was seen a single time. A much larger clone differs by one base, so this may be a read error. The chain couples TRBV19 to TRBJ2-3; 8 positions match TRBD1. Germline loops: CDR1 LNHDA, CDR2 SQIVND (reference sequence). This CDR3 contains 15 residues. V dropped 11 bases and J dropped 3; count of bases not matched to a gene: 13. CDR3 sequence: CAGTAWTGQTDTQYF. CDR3 in DNA: TGTGCCGGTACCGCATGGACAGGGCAGACAGATACGCAGTATTTT.

The table lists this clonotype with a few counts. The chain uses TRBV5-4 and TRBJ1-6; possibly TRBD1 for D (5 bases). Germline CDR1 SGHNT, CDR2 YYREEE (reference sequence). The V gene lost 1 base and the J gene lost 6 bases, with 11 bases spanning the gap. The CDR3 spans 15 residues. The CDR3 loop reads CASSLKTALNSPLHF. CDR3 DNA sequence: TGTGCCAGCAGCTTGAAGACAGCTCTTAATTCACCCCTCCACTTT.

This clonotype was observed at least ten times. The chain recombines TRBV29-1 with TRBJ1-1; 7 bases are a match to TRBD1. Germline V gene sequence: CDR1 SQVTM, CDR2 ANQGSEA. The CDR3 is made up of 17 amino acids. The V segment lost 5 bases and the J segment 6 bases; nucleotides outside the gene matches: 21. The CDR3 sequence: CSVHPGTASPGSSEAFF. The CDR3 nucleotides are TGCAGCGTTCACCCCGGGACAGCCTCCCCGGGGTCGTCTGAAGCTTTCTTT.

This clonotype was counted ten times or more. J is TRBJ2-6 and V is TRBV6-6; D unresolved. From germline, CDR1 is MNHNY and CDR2 SVGAGI (reference sequence). This CDR3 has 14 residues. The V end lost 10 bases, the J end lost 0 bases, and 10 bases lay between the germline ends. The CDR3 reads CATHVVSGANVLTF. CDR3 sequence (DNA): TGTGCCACACACGTCGTCTCTGGGGCCAACGTCCTGACTTTC.

This clonotype was seen ten or more times. This chain uses TRBV2 with TRBJ1-6; a weak D match, TRBD1 (5 bases). CDR3 size: 13 residues. Trimming shortened V by 10 bases and J by 7 bases, and 14 bases separated the two germline ends. The V gene's germline CDR1 is SNHLY and CDR2 FYNNEI. The CDR3 is CATRQFPNSPLHF. CDR3 bases: TGTGCCACCCGACAGTTCCCAAATTCACCCCTCCACTTT.

The genes are TRBV3-1 and TRBJ2-7, with D possibly being TRBD1 (5 bases). Per germline, CDR1 LGHDT and CDR2 YNNKEL (reference sequence). Trimming left V 1 base short and J 4 bases short, with 8 bases between. The CDR3 loop spans 13 amino acids. CDR3 sequence reads: CASSQAKGYEQYF. The CDR3 DNA follows: TGTGCCAGCAGCCAAGCAAAGGGGTACGAGCAGTACTTC.

This clonotype was seen at least ten times. The V and J genes are TRBV20-1 and TRBJ2-7, with D hard to call. The CDR3 is 11 residues long. Germline V lookup: CDR1 DFQATT, CDR2 SNEGSKA (reference sequence). V lost 4 bases and J 1 base, leaving 5 bases between the germline ends. CDR3 in DNA: TGCAGTGCTACGCTTTCCTACGAGCAGTACTTC. Its translation is CSATLSYEQYF.

The chain has TRBV6-5 and TRBJ2-7; D is possibly TRBD2 (6 bases). CDR1 and CDR2 from the germline V gene are MNHEY and SVGAGI. The germline V and J ends were trimmed by 6 bases and 0 bases, with 27 bases remaining between them. This CDR3 comprises 19 residues. The CDR3 loop is CASRRGTGSGGISSYEQYF. The DNA for the CDR3 is TGTGCCAGCAGACGAGGGACTGGTTCGGGCGGCATCAGCTCCTACGAGCAGTACTTC.